The 9 T cell receptor beta chains below all came from one sample that was sequenced in a study of cytomegalovirus exposure and HLA in healthy donors. Primers for the PCR totalled 60 Vbeta and 13 Jbeta. Only in-frame clones appear in the TCRdb table, and some are missing; sequencing was by immunoSEQ multiplex PCR. The sample consists of 150,000 to 200,000 clones, about 82% of them appearing once. The sample consisted of PBMCs. These receptors came from a woman in her 50s in good health and CMV-seronegative.

This clone was detected once. CDR3 bases: TGTGCCAGCAGCCAAGAGGCGGGAATTTCCTACAATGAGCAGTTCTTC. Amino acids: CASSQEAGISYNEQFF. The chain joins TRBV14 to TRBJ2-1, with D possibly matching TRBD2 (6 bases). Trimming removed 0 bases from V and 1 base from J, with 10 bases in between. CDR1 and CDR2 (germline): SGHDN, FVKESK. This CDR3 contains 16 residues.

The rearrangement uses TRBV23-1 and TRBJ2-7, with D possibly being TRBD2 (6 bases). Being an ORF, TRBV23-1 has a function that is uncertain. Trimming removed 0 bases at V and 0 bases at J, with 12 bases between. This CDR3 is 16 amino acids long. The CDR3 loop reads CASSQSGGRISYEQYF. Written as DNA, the CDR3 is TGCGCCAGCAGTCAATCGGGGGGACGGATCTCCTACGAGCAGTACTTC.

The chain combines TRBV5-1 with TRBJ1-1; 7 nucleotides line up with TRBD1. Germline CDR1 SGHRS, CDR2 YFSETQ. Unmatched junction bases numbered 7, after V lost 7 bases and J lost 4 bases. The CDR3 contains 13 residues. CDR3 nucleotides: TGCGCCAGCTCATACAGGGGAGGCACTGAAGCTTTCTTT. It translates to CASSYRGGTEAFF. The full variable domain, with the rest looked up from reference TRBV5-1 and TRBJ1-1, is KAGVTQTPRYLIKTRGQQVTLSCSPISGHRSVSWYQQTPGQGLQFLFEYFSETQRNKGNFPGRFSGRQFSNSRSEMNVSTLELGDSALYLCASSYRGGTEAFFGQGTRLTVV.

This clone turned up a few times. The J gene is TRBJ1-5, the V gene TRBV6-6; tentatively, D is TRBD1 (6 bases). There are 14 residues in the CDR3. The V gene's germline CDR1 is MNHNY and CDR2 SVGAGI (reference sequence). Between the trimmed V and J ends, which lost 4 bases and 6 bases, there was a span of 13 bases. CDR3 sequence reads: CASSSNRVSQPQHF. CDR3 nucleotides: TGTGCCAGCAGTTCGAACAGGGTTAGTCAGCCCCAGCATTTT.

The rearrangement joins TRBV28 to TRBJ2-7; 10 bases map to TRBD2. V lost 6 bases and J lost 4; bases outside the gene matches: 15. Germline V gene sequence: CDR1 MDHEN, CDR2 SYDVKM. This CDR3 contains 17 residues. The CDR3 DNA follows: TGTGCCAGCAGCTCCCCCGCCAGCGGGAGGGCCGCATACGAGCAGTACTTC. This encodes CASSSPASGRAAYEQYF.

This clone was counted a few times. The V call is TRBV19, the J call TRBJ2-6; D might be TRBD2 (6 bases). V was shortened by 1 base and J by 2 bases, with 6 bases between the two germline ends. Germline values: CDR1 LNHDA, CDR2 SQIVND (reference sequence). The CDR3 is 15 amino acids. Written as DNA, the CDR3 is TGTGCCAGTAGTATAGCGGGGGCTGGGGCCAACGTCCTGACTTTC. This sequence encodes CASSIAGAGANVLTF. The entire variable domain, with the rest obtained from reference TRBV19 and TRBJ2-6, is as follows: DGGITQSPKYLFRKEGQNVTLSCEQNLNHDAMYWYRQDPGQGLRLIYYSQIVNDFQKGDIAEGYSVSREKKESFPLTVTSAQKNPTAFYLCASSIAGAGANVLTFGAGSRLTVL.

The chain combines TRBV30 with TRBJ2-3, with 10 bases that match TRBD2. This CDR3 contains 17 residues. From germline, CDR1 is GTSNPN and CDR2 SVGIG (reference sequence). The junction had 10 bases not matched to a gene; V was cut back by 2 bases and J by 2 bases. The DNA for the CDR3 is TGTGCCTGGAGTTTCCGACTAGCGGGTACCGCCACAGATACGCAGTATTTT. Translated, it gives CAWSFRLAGTATDTQYF.

The rearrangement links TRBV4-3 to TRBJ2-2; tentatively, D is TRBD2 (6 bases). Trimming stripped 1 base from V and 7 bases from J, with 16 bases between. The germline V gene has CDR1 LGHNA and CDR2 YSLEER. This CDR3 is built from 16 residues. The CDR3 loop reads CASSQGTPLTSGELFF. The DNA for the CDR3 is TGCGCCAGCAGCCAAGGCACTCCCTTGACTAGCGGGGAGCTGTTTTTT.

The chain joins TRBV19 to TRBJ1-4; possibly TRBD1 for D (6 bases). The CDR3 extends over 17 amino acids. Germline CDR1 LNHDA, CDR2 SQIVND (reference sequence). The V end lost 3 bases, the J end lost 0 bases, and 14 bases lay between the germline ends. The CDR3 here is CASSIRAGTPTNEKLFF. DNA for the CDR3: TGTGCCAGTAGTATTCGTGCTGGGACACCAACTAATGAAAAACTGTTTTTT.